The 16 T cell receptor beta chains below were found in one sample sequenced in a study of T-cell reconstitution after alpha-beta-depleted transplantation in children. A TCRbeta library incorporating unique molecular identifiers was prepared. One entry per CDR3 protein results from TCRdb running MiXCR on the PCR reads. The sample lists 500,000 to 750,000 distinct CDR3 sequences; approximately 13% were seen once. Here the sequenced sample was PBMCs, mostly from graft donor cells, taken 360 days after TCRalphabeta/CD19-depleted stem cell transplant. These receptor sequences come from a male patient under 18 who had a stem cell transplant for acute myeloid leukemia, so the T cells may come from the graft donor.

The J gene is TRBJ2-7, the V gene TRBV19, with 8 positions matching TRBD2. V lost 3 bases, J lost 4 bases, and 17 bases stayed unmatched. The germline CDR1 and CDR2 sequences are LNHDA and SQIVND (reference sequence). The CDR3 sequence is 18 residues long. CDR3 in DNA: TGTGCCAGTAGTATTTTTTCAGCGGGAGAATCGAGGACGTACGAGCAGTACTTC. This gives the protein CASSIFSAGESRTYEQYF.

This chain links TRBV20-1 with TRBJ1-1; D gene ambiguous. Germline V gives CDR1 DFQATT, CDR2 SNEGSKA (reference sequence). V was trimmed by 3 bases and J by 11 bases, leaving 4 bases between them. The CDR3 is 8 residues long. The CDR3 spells CSASWAFF. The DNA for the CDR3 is TGCAGTGCTAGTTGGGCTTTCTTT.

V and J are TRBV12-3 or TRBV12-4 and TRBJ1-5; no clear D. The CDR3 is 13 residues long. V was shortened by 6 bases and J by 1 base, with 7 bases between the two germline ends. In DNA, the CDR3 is TGTGCCAGCAGGCCCGGGAGCAATCAGCCCCAGCATTTT. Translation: CASRPGSNQPQHF.

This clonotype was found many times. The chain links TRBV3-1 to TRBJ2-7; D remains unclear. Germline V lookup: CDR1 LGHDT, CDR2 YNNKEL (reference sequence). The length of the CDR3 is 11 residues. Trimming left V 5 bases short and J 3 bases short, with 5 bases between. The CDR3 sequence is CASSWGYEQYF. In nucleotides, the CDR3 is TGTGCCAGCAGCTGGGGCTACGAGCAGTACTTC.

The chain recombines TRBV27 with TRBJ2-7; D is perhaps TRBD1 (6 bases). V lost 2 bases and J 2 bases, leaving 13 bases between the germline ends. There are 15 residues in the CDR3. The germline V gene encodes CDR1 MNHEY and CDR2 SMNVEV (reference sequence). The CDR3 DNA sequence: TGTGCCAGCAGTTTAGGTCATAGGGGGACCTACGAGCAGTACTTC. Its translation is CASSLGHRGTYEQYF.

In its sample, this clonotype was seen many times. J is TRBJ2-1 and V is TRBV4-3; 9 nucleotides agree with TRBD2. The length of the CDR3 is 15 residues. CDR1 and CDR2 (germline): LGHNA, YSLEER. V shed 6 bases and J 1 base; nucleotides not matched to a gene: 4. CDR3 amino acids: CASSSGRRSYNEQFF. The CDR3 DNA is TGCGCCAGCAGTAGCGGGAGAAGATCCTACAATGAGCAGTTCTTC.

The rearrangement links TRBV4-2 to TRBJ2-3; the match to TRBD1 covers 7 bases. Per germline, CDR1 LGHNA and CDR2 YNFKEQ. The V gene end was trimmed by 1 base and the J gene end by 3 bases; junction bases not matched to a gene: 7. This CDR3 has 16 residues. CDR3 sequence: CASSQVKGASTDTQYF. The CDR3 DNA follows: TGTGCCAGCAGCCAAGTAAAGGGGGCTTCGACAGATACGCAGTATTTT.

Here the CDR3 DNA reads TGCAGCGTTGAAGGGTCGACAGGGTTCTACAATGAGCAGTTCTTC. Its translation is CSVEGSTGFYNEQFF. The chain links TRBV29-1 to TRBJ2-1; 7 bases fit TRBD1. In germline, CDR1 is SQVTM, CDR2 ANQGSEA. There are 15 residues in the CDR3. V shed 1 base, J shed 3 bases, and the junction held 6 bases outside the gene matches.

DNA of the CDR3: TGTGCCAGCTCTCAACTCTGGGACAGGGGCAAAAACATTCAGTACTTC. Protein sequence: CASSQLWDRGKNIQYF. The chain has TRBV18 and TRBJ2-4, with 10 bases that match TRBD1. CDR3 length: 16 amino acids. Unmatched junction bases numbered 8, after V lost 6 bases and J lost 3 bases. The germline CDR1 and CDR2 sequences are KGHSH and LQKENI.

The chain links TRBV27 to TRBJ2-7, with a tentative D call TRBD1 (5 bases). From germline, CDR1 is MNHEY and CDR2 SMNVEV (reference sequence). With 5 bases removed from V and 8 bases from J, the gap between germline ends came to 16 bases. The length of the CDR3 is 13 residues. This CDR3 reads CASSPPGRAQQYF. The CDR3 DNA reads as TGTGCCAGCAGTCCCCCTGGCAGGGCTCAGCAGTACTTC.

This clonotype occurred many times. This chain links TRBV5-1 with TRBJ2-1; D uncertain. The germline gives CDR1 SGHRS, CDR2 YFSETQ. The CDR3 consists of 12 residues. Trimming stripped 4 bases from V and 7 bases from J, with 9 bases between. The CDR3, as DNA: TGCGCCAGCAGCCCGGCCTTTAATGAGCAGTTCTTC. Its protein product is CASSPAFNEQFF.

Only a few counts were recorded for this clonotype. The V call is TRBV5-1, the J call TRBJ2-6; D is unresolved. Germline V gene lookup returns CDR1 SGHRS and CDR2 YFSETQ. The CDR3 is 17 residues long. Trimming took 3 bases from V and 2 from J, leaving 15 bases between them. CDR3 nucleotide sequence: TGCGCCAGCAGCTGGGGTCTTGGAGTCGCTGGGGCCAACGTCCTGACTTTC. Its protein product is CASSWGLGVAGANVLTF. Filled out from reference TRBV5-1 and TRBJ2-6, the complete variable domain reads KAGVTQTPRYLIKTRGQQVTLSCSPISGHRSVSWYQQTPGQGLQFLFEYFSETQRNKGNFPGRFSGRQFSNSRSEMNVSTLELGDSALYLCASSWGLGVAGANVLTFGAGSRLTVL.

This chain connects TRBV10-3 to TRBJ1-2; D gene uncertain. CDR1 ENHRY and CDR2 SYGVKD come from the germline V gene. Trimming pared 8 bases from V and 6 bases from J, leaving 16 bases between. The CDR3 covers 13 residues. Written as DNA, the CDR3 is TGTGCCATCGGACCCCCCTCAAGGGATGGCTACACCTTC. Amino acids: CAIGPPSRDGYTF.

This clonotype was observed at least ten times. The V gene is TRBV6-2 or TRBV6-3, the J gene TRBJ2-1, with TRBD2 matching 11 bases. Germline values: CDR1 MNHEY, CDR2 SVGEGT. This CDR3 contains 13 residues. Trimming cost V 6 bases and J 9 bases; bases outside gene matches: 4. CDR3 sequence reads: CASSQGLAAEQFF. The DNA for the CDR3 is TGTGCCAGCAGCCAGGGACTAGCGGCTGAGCAGTTCTTC.

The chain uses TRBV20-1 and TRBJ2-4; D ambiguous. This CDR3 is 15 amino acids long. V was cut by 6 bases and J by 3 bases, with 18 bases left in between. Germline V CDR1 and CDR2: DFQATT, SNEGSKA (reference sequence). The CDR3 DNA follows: TGCAGTGCGGATGTCCCCGGGTCGGTCAAAAACATTCAGTACTTC. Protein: CSADVPGSVKNIQYF.

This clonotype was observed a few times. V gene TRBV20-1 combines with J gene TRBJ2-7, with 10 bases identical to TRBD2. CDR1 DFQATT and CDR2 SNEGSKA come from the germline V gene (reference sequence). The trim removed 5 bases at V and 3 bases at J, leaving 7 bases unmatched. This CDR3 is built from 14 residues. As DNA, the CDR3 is TGCAGTGCTTTGACTAGCGGGCAAAGCTACGAGCAGTACTTC. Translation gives CSALTSGQSYEQYF.